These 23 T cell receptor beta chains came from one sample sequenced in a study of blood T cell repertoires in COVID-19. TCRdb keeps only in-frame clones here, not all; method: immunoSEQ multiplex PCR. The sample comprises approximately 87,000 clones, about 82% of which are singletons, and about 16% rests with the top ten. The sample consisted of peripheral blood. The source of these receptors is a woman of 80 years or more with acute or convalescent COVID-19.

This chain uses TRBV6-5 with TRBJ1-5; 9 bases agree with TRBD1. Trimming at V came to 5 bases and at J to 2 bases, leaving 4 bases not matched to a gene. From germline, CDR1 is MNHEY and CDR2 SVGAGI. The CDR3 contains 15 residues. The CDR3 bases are TGTGCCAGCAGTAAAAGACAGGGGGGCAATCAGCCCCAGCATTTT. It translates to CASSKRQGGNQPQHF.

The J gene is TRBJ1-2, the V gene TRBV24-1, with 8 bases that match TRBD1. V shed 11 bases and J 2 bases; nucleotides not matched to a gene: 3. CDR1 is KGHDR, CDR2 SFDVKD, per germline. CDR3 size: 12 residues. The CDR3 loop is CAIGQGNYGYTF. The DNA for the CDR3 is TGTGCCATCGGACAGGGAAACTATGGCTACACCTTC.

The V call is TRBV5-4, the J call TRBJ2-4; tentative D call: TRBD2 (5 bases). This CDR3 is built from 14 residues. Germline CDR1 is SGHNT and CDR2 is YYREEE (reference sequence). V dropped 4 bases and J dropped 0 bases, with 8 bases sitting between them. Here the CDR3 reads CASSTRVAKNIQYF. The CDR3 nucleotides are TGTGCCAGCAGCACGAGGGTAGCCAAAAACATTCAGTACTTC.

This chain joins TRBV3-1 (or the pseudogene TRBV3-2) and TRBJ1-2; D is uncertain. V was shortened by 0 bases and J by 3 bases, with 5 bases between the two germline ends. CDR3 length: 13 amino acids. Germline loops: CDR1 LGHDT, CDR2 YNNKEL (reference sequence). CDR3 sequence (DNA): TGTGCCAGCAGCCAAGAGAGGGACTATGGCTACACCTTC. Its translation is CASSQERDYGYTF.

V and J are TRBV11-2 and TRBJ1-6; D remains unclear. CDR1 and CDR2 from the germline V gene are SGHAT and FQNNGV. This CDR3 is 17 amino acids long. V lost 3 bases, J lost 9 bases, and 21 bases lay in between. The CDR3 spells CASSLTTGSDGFSPLHF. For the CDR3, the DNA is TGTGCCAGCAGCTTGACTACTGGCTCGGACGGATTTTCACCCCTCCACTTT.

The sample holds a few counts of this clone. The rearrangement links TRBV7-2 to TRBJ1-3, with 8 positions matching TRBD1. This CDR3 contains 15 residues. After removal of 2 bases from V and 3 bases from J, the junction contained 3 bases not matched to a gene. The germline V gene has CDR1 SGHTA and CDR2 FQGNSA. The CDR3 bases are TGTGCCAGCAGCTTAATGACAGGGGTTGGAAACACCATATATTTT. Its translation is CASSLMTGVGNTIYF.

CDR3 DNA: TGTGCCAGCAGCATAGGACAGGCTAACGTCCGGAATGAAGCTTTCTTT. Translation gives CASSIGQANVRNEAFF. The genes are TRBV5-4 and TRBJ1-1; TRBD1 matches 7 bases. The CDR3 totals 16 residues. The V gene's germline CDR1 is SGHNT and CDR2 YYREEE (reference sequence). The V gene end was trimmed by 4 bases and the J gene end by 7 bases; junction bases not matched to a gene: 16. The whole variable domain, remainder taken from reference TRBV5-4 and TRBJ1-1, is ETGVTQSPTHLIKTRGQQVTLRCSSQSGHNTVSWYQQALGQGPQFIFQYYREEENGRGNFPPRFSGLQFPNYSSELNVNALELDDSALYLCASSIGQANVRNEAFFGQGTRLTVV.

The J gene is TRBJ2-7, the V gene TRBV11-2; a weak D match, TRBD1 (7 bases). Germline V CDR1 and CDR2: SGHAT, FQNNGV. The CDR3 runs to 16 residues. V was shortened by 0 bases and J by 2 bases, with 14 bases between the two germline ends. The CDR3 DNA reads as TGTGCCAGCAGCTTAGATCCAGGGGGGCTCACCTACGAGCAGTACTTC. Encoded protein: CASSLDPGGLTYEQYF.

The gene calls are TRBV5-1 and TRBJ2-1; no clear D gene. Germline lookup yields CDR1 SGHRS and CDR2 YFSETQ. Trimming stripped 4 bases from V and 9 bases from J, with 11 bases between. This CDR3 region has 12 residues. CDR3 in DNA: TGCGCCAGCAGCCTCCCCATGAGTGAGCAGTTCTTC. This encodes CASSLPMSEQFF.

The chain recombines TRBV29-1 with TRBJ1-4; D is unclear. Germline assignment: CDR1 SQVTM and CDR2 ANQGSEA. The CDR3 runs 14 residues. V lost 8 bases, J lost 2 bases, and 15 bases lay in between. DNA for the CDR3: TGCAGCTCACTAACCGGAGGGACTAATGAAAAACTGTTTTTT. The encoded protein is CSSLTGGTNEKLFF.

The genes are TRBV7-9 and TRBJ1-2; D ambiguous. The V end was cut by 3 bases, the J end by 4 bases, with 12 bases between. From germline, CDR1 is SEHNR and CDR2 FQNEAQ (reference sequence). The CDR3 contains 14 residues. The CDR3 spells CASSFGESTYGYTF. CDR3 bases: TGTGCCAGCAGCTTCGGGGAATCTACCTATGGCTACACCTTC.

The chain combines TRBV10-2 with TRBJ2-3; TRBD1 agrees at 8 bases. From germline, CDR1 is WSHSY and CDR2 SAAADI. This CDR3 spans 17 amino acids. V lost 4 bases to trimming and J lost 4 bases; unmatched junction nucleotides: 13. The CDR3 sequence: CASSGPRTGTKADTQYF. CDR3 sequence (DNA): TGCGCCAGCAGTGGCCCGAGGACAGGGACGAAAGCAGATACGCAGTATTTT.

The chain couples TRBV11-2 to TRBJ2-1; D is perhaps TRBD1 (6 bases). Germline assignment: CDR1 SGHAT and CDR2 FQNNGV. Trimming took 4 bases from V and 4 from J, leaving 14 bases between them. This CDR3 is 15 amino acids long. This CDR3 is CASSSDRVYYNEQFF. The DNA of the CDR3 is TGTGCCAGCAGCTCGGACAGAGTTTATTACAATGAGCAGTTCTTC.

The CDR3 is CASSYSKVRSNQPQHF. The CDR3 DNA follows: TGTGCCAGCAGTTACTCGAAAGTGAGGAGCAATCAGCCCCAGCATTTT. The V gene is TRBV6-2 or TRBV6-3, the J gene TRBJ1-5; D remains ambiguous. The length of the CDR3 is 16 residues. Germline CDR1 and CDR2: MNHEY and SVGEGT. The V end was cut by 0 bases, the J end by 1 base, with 10 bases between.

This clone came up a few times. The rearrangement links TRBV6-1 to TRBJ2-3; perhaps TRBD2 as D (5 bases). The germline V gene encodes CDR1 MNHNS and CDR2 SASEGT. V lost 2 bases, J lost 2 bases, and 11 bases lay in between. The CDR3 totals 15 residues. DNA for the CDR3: TGTGCCAGCAGTGAATTCGCGGGCACCACAGATACGCAGTATTTT. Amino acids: CASSEFAGTTDTQYF.

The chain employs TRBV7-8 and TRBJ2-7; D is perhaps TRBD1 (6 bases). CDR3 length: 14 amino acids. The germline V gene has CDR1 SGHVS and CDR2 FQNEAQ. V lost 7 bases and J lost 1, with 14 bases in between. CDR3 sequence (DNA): TGTGCCAGCAACCTAGACAGGAGTTCCTACGAGCAGTACTTC. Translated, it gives CASNLDRSSYEQYF.

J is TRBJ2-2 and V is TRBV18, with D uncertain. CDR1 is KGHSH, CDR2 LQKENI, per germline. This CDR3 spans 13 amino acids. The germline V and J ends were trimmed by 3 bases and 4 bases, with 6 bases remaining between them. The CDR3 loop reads CASSPGVTGELFF. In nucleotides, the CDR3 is TGTGCCAGCTCACCTGGAGTCACCGGGGAGCTGTTTTTT.

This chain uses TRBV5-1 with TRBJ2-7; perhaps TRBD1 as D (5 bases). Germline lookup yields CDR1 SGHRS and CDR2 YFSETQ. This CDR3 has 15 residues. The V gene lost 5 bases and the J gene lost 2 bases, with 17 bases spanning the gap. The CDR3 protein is CASRDRQSTAYEQYF. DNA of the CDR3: TGCGCCAGCAGGGATCGACAGAGTACGGCCTACGAGCAGTACTTC.

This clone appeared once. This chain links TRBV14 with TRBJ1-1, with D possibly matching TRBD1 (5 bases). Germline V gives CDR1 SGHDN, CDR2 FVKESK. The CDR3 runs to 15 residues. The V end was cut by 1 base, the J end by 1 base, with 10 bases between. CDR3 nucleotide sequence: TGTGCCAGCAGCCAAGTTCTGACAGCGAACACTGAAGCTTTCTTT. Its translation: CASSQVLTANTEAFF.

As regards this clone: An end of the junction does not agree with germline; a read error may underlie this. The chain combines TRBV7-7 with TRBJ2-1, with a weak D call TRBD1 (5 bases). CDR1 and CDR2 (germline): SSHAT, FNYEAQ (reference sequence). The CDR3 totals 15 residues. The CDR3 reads CASSFREGSYNEQFF. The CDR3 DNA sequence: TGTGCTAGCAGCTTCAGGGAAGGCTCCTACAATGAGCAGTTCTTC.

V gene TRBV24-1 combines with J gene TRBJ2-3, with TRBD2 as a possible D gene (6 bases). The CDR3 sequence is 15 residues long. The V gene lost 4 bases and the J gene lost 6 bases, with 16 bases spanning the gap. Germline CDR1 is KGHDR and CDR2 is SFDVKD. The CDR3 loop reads CATSEHGGRRDTQYF. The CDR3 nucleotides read TGTGCCACCAGTGAACACGGGGGTCGGCGGGATACGCAGTATTTT.

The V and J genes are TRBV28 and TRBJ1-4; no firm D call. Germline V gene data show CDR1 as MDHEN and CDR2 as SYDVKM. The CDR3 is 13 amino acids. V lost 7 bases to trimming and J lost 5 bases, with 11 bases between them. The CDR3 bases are TGTGCCAGCAACGGTCGGGAAAATGAAAAACTGTTTTTT. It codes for CASNGRENEKLFF.

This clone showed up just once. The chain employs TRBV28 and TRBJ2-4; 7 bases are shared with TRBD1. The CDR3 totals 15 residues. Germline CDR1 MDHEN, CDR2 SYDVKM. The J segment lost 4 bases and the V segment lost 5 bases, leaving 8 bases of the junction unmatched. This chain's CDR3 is CASSLRQGRKNIQYF. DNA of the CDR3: TGTGCCAGCAGTCTCCGACAGGGTCGGAAAAACATTCAGTACTTC.